Listed here are 3 T cell receptor beta chains from one sample, sequenced in a study of response to subunit inactivated influenza vaccine. TCRdb re-called the RT-PCR reads with MiXCR, one entry per CDR3 protein. This table holds fewer than 200,000 distinct CDR3 sequences, about 9.3% found once. Sequences were derived from non-naive T cells sorted from PBMCs, sampled on the day of vaccination. The source is a man aged 50 or older who received an inactivated influenza vaccine.

This clonotype was detected ten times or more. The V call is TRBV20-1, the J call TRBJ2-7; a weak D match, TRBD1 (5 bases). The germline CDR1 and CDR2 sequences are DFQATT and SNEGSKA (reference sequence). The CDR3 contains 14 residues. V lost 0 bases, J lost 4 bases, and 13 bases lay in between. CDR3 DNA: TGCAGTGCTAGAGATCATCAGGGCGTATACGAGCAGTACTTC. Translated: CSARDHQGVYEQYF.

This clonotype showed up many times. This chain links TRBV4-2 with TRBJ2-1, with D possibly being TRBD2 (6 bases). The CDR3 is 15 residues long. CDR1 is LGHNA, CDR2 YNFKEQ, per germline. V shed 1 base and J shed 4 bases, with 11 bases lying between them. This chain's CDR3 is CASSQGVSGYNEQFF. In DNA form, the CDR3 reads TGTGCCAGCAGCCAAGGTGTTAGCGGTTACAATGAGCAGTTCTTC.

The sample holds many counts of this clonotype. The rearrangement links TRBV30 to TRBJ2-2, with D possibly being TRBD1 (6 bases). Germline V gene lookup returns CDR1 GTSNPN and CDR2 SVGIG (reference sequence). This CDR3 contains 15 residues. The V end was cut by 5 bases, the J end by 0 bases, with 13 bases between. The CDR3 region is CAWDPRGPNTGELFF. In DNA, the CDR3 is TGTGCCTGGGATCCCAGGGGACCGAACACCGGGGAGCTGTTTTTT.